These 30 T cell receptor beta chains were sequenced from one sample in a study of vaccination effects on CD4 cells after COVID-19. Sequencing used immunoSEQ multiplex PCR; TCRdb keeps in-frame clones, though not all of them. The sample lists tens of thousands of clones, about four fifths occurring once. Under the ViraFEST assay, PBMC were stimulated with viral peptide pools so that antigen-specific CD4+ T cells expanded. Sequencing was performed afterwards. It was after approximately 11 days of culture that CD4+ T cells were isolated. Vaccinated recipients, who were negative for nucleocapsid antibodies, had no history of SARS-CoV-2 infection. These receptors are not linked to any known antigen. The sequences come from CD4+ T cells from PBMCs cultured with HCoV-OC43 spike peptides, collected before COVID-19 vaccination. Subset described: HCoV-OC43 spike overlapping peptide pool stimulation. These receptors were taken from a human donor who received a COVID-19 vaccine.

The V and J genes are TRBV7-6 and TRBJ2-3, with 8 bases that match TRBD2. J lost 0 bases, V lost 9 bases, and 14 bases had no gene match. Germline lookup yields CDR1 SGHVS and CDR2 FNYEAQ. The length of the CDR3 is 17 residues. This CDR3 is CARLPGAGASSTDTQYF. CDR3 in DNA: TGTGCCAGGCTACCGGGAGCGGGGGCAAGTAGCACAGATACGCAGTATTTT.

The chain has TRBV5-1 and TRBJ1-2; TRBD1 might be the D (6 bases). The V end was cut by 4 bases, the J end by 0 bases, with 13 bases between. The CDR3 extends over 15 amino acids. The germline V gene encodes CDR1 SGHRS and CDR2 YFSETQ. CDR3 residues: CASSALQGSNYGYTF. DNA for the CDR3: TGCGCCAGCAGCGCTCTACAGGGATCTAACTATGGCTACACCTTC.

To note about this clone: It is unclear where the CDR3 begins or ends on the DNA, so no DNA is shown, and the CDR3 is as TCRdb lists it. The chain links TRBV27 to TRBJ2-1. Both ends counted, the CDR3 spans 15 residues. Germline lookup yields CDR1 MNHEY and CDR2 SMNVEV (reference sequence). The CDR3 sequence: CASTSGIPTYNEQFF.

A few counts support this clone. The V and J genes are TRBV5-1 and TRBJ1-1, with 10 bases that match TRBD1. This CDR3 has 15 amino acids. V gave up 3 bases and J gave up 4 bases; unmatched junction bases: 6. Per germline, CDR1 SGHRS and CDR2 YFSETQ. CDR3 sequence (DNA): TGCGCCAGCAGCTGGGGGACAGGGGATTCCACTGAAGCTTTCTTT. Protein: CASSWGTGDSTEAFF.

Only one count was recorded for this clone. The DNA of the CDR3 is TGTGCCAGTAGTATAGATCGCCTCCTGAACACTGAAGCTTTCTTT. Amino acid sequence: CASSIDRLLNTEAFF. This chain uses TRBV19 with TRBJ1-1; D gene unclear. CDR3 length: 15 residues. V lost 0 bases, J lost 0 bases, and 8 bases lay in between. Germline values: CDR1 LNHDA, CDR2 SQIVND (reference sequence).

The chain is built from TRBV24-1 and TRBJ2-1; tentative D call: TRBD1 (6 bases). The V gene's germline CDR1 is KGHDR and CDR2 SFDVKD. V dropped 5 bases and J dropped 0 bases, with 13 bases sitting between them. The CDR3 is 16 amino acids. The chain's CDR3 is CATSGMDSSSYNEQFF. The CDR3 nucleotides are TGTGCCACCAGTGGGATGGACAGCAGCTCCTACAATGAGCAGTTCTTC.

This chain uses TRBV27 with TRBJ2-5, with TRBD1 identical over 10 bases. With 6 bases clipped from V and 7 bases from J, the junction kept 11 bases outside the gene matches. This CDR3 has 15 amino acids. Germline CDR1 MNHEY, CDR2 SMNVEV (reference sequence). CDR3 amino acids: CASSTGTGEWGTQYF. The CDR3 region has the DNA TGTGCCAGCAGCACCGGGACAGGGGAGTGGGGGACCCAGTACTTC.

J is TRBJ1-4 and V is TRBV11-2, with D perhaps matching TRBD1 (5 bases). Trimming removed 5 bases at V and 0 bases at J, with 22 bases between. Germline CDR1 SGHAT, CDR2 FQNNGV. The CDR3 extends over 19 amino acids. CDR3 in DNA: TGTGCCAGCAGCCTTCCCCTCGGGTGGGACTTTGCAACTAATGAAAAACTGTTTTTT. It yields the protein CASSLPLGWDFATNEKLFF.

The chain combines TRBV6-5 with TRBJ2-5; D is perhaps TRBD2 (6 bases). Trimming cost V 6 bases and J 5 bases, with 19 bases left between them. From germline, CDR1 is MNHEY and CDR2 SVGAGI. There are 15 residues in the CDR3. This CDR3 reads CASRRAGVGLETQYF. The CDR3 DNA reads TGTGCCAGCAGGCGTGCCGGGGTGGGACTGGAGACCCAGTACTTC.

The V call is TRBV5-4, the J call TRBJ1-5; D gene ambiguous. V lost 4 bases and J lost 0, with 5 bases in between. The CDR3 extends over 13 amino acids. In germline, CDR1 is SGHNT, CDR2 YYREEE (reference sequence). The CDR3 sequence: CASSPDSNQPQHF. DNA for the CDR3: TGTGCCAGCAGCCCGGATAGCAATCAGCCCCAGCATTTT.

This clone was seen a few times. The chain links TRBV28 to TRBJ2-3; D may be TRBD1 or TRBD2 (5 bases each). V lost 8 bases and J lost 5, with 11 bases in between. The CDR3 is 12 amino acids. CDR1 MDHEN and CDR2 SYDVKM come from the germline V gene. The CDR3 DNA follows: TGTGCCAGCCGGGACCACAGAGATACGCAGTATTTT. This gives the protein CASRDHRDTQYF.

The rearrangement uses TRBV7-9 and TRBJ2-3; D is unresolved. The CDR3 covers 14 residues. Deletions cut 3 bases from V and 1 base from J, with 8 bases between. CDR1 SEHNR and CDR2 FQNEAQ come from the germline V gene (reference sequence). CDR3 DNA: TGTGCCAGCAGCTTCCCCACGGGCACAGATACGCAGTATTTT. Residues: CASSFPTGTDTQYF.

The chain is built from TRBV2 and TRBJ1-1, with D maybe TRBD1 (6 bases). CDR3 length: 14 residues. The germline V gene has CDR1 SNHLY and CDR2 FYNNEI. The germline V and J ends were trimmed by 5 bases and 1 base, with 11 bases remaining between them. The CDR3: CASSNRAQNTEAFF. The CDR3 bases are TGTGCCAGCAGTAACAGGGCTCAGAACACTGAAGCTTTCTTT.

V usage is TRBV7-2 and J usage is TRBJ2-1, with D possibly matching TRBD2 (6 bases). The CDR3 totals 15 residues. Looked up from germline, CDR1 is SGHTA and CDR2 is FQGNSA. Trimming removed 3 bases at V and 0 bases at J, with 9 bases between. CDR3 residues: CASSLGLSSYNEQFF. CDR3 coding DNA: TGTGCCAGCAGCTTGGGACTTAGCTCCTACAATGAGCAGTTCTTC. Filled out from reference TRBV7-2 and TRBJ2-1, the complete variable domain reads GAGVSQSPSNKVTEKGKDVELRCDPISGHTALYWYRQSLGQGLEFLIYFQGNSAPDKSGLPSDRFSAERTGGSVSTLTIQRTQQEDSAVYLCASSLGLSSYNEQFFGPGTRLTVL.

This clone appeared a few times. The CDR3: CASSLGPGGAGSPLHF. As DNA, the CDR3 is TGTGCCAGCAGCTTGGGTCCAGGGGGCGCAGGGTCACCCCTCCACTTT. V is TRBV5-6 and J is TRBJ1-6, with 8 positions matching TRBD1. The CDR3 is 16 residues long. The J segment lost 10 bases and the V segment lost 0 bases, leaving 9 bases of the junction unmatched. Germline assignment: CDR1 SGHDT and CDR2 YYEEEE. Variable domain in full (rest from reference TRBV5-6 and TRBJ1-6): DAGVTQSPTHLIKTRGQQVTLRCSPKSGHDTVSWYQQALGQGPQFIFQYYEEEERQRGNFPDRFSGHQFPNYSSELNVNALLLGDSALYLCASSLGPGGAGSPLHFGNGTRLTVT.

The CDR3 nucleotides read TGTGCCAGCCCGGTTGGACTAGCGGTCTTTGTGGCCAAAAACATTCAGTACTTC. This sequence encodes CASPVGLAVFVAKNIQYF. V is TRBV5-8 and J is TRBJ2-4, with 10 bases fitting TRBD2. The ends lost 7 bases at V and 1 base at J; junction bases unmatched: 14. Germline assignment: CDR1 SGHTS and CDR2 YDEGEE. The CDR3 is made up of 18 amino acids.

The chain combines TRBV7-7 with TRBJ1-3; TRBD1 matches 7 bases. The V gene's germline CDR1 is SSHAT and CDR2 FNYEAQ (reference sequence). The CDR3 runs 15 residues. V dropped 5 bases and J dropped 0; count of bases not matched to a gene: 4. CDR3 in amino acids: CASSPGQHSGNTIYF. The CDR3 DNA sequence: TGTGCCAGCAGCCCGGGACAGCACTCTGGAAACACCATATATTTT.

The chain carries TRBV10-3 and TRBJ1-5; TRBD1 might be the D (5 bases). CDR3 length: 14 amino acids. V dropped 0 bases and J dropped 6 bases, with 9 bases sitting between them. CDR1 and CDR2 from the germline V gene are ENHRY and SYGVKD. The CDR3 loop is CAISESGGGQPQHF. CDR3 DNA sequence: TGTGCCATCAGTGAGTCGGGTGGGGGTCAGCCCCAGCATTTT.

The chain carries TRBV19 and TRBJ2-5, with TRBD2 as a possible D gene (6 bases). The germline gives CDR1 LNHDA, CDR2 SQIVND (reference sequence). Trimming cost V 4 bases and J 9 bases, with 18 bases left between them. The CDR3 length is 14 residues. The CDR3 nucleotides are TGTGCCAGTAGTAGGGGACTCGAACAGAGGGCCCAGTACTTC. Its translation is CASSRGLEQRAQYF.

A few counts support this clone. The CDR3 nucleotides are TGTGCCAGCAGTTCGGGGATATGGGTCGAGCAGTACGTC. The encoded protein is CASSSGIWVEQYV. The gene calls are TRBV28 and TRBJ2-7, with a weak D call TRBD2 (5 bases). This CDR3 region has 13 residues. Trimming shortened V by 4 bases and J by 6 bases, and 13 bases separated the two germline ends. Germline assignment: CDR1 MDHEN and CDR2 SYDVKM.

The chain carries TRBV19 and TRBJ2-5; TRBD2 might be the D (5 bases). The V end was cut by 6 bases, the J end by 6 bases, with 17 bases between. CDR1 LNHDA and CDR2 SQIVND come from the germline V gene (reference sequence). The CDR3 consists of 14 residues. The chain's CDR3 is CASRDLRRGQTQYF. CDR3 nucleotides: TGTGCCAGTAGGGACCTCCGCAGAGGGCAGACCCAGTACTTC.

This chain joins TRBV19 and TRBJ2-1; 8 bases match TRBD1. V lost 7 bases and J lost 2; bases outside the gene matches: 7. The CDR3 length is 15 residues. In germline, CDR1 is LNHDA, CDR2 SQIVND (reference sequence). CDR3 coding DNA: TGTGCCAGTACCCGGACAGGGCAAGCCTACAATGAGCAGTTCTTC. This translates into CASTRTGQAYNEQFF.

This clone was found once. V and J are TRBV19 and TRBJ1-1; 10 bases line up with TRBD1. Per the germline V gene, CDR1 is LNHDA and CDR2 is SQIVND (reference sequence). The CDR3 covers 12 residues. V shed 11 bases and J 6 bases; nucleotides not matched to a gene: 6. As DNA, the CDR3 is TGTGCCTCCCGGGACAGGGGCCCTGAAGCTTTCTTT. This encodes CASRDRGPEAFF.

The chain carries TRBV6-5 and TRBJ1-2, with 8 nucleotides matching TRBD1. The germline V gene has CDR1 MNHEY and CDR2 SVGAGI. The ends lost 0 bases at V and 4 bases at J; junction bases unmatched: 4. This CDR3 comprises 15 residues. DNA of the CDR3: TGTGCCAGCAGTTACTCGAGACAGGGGATCTATGGCTACACCTTC. It encodes CASSYSRQGIYGYTF.

This clone has a handful of counts. This chain links TRBV7-2 with TRBJ1-5; the D gene is possibly TRBD1 (6 bases). CDR1 and CDR2 from the germline V gene are SGHTA and FQGNSA. The V and J ends lost 1 base and 8 bases respectively, with 9 bases between them. The CDR3 extends over 13 amino acids. The CDR3 DNA reads TGTGCCAGCAGCTTAGACAGGGAGGAGCCCCAGCATTTT. Translated: CASSLDREEPQHF.

This clone was seen once. This chain uses TRBV7-2 with TRBJ2-1; the match to TRBD2 covers 12 bases. The CDR3 loop spans 21 amino acids. Germline V gene lookup returns CDR1 SGHTA and CDR2 FQGNSA. Unmatched junction bases numbered 12, after V lost 0 bases and J lost 0 bases. The CDR3 region has the DNA TGTGCCAGCAGCTTAGCGAAACGGACTAGCGGGACCGCAAGCTCCTACAATGAGCAGTTCTTC. Encoded protein: CASSLAKRTSGTASSYNEQFF.

CDR3 bases: TGCAGCGTTGAAATTCCCCCGGGAAAACTGTTTTTT. Residues: CSVEIPPGKLFF. This chain joins TRBV29-1 and TRBJ1-4; D gene unclear. This CDR3 is built from 12 residues. Germline loops: CDR1 SQVTM, CDR2 ANQGSEA. V lost 2 bases and J lost 10, with 11 bases in between.

V is TRBV5-6 and J is TRBJ1-4; D is unclear. The CDR3 consists of 14 residues. Trimming left V 1 base short and J 3 bases short, with 7 bases between. CDR1 and CDR2 (germline): SGHDT, YYEEEE. The CDR3 bases are TGTGCCAGCAGCTTGTATGTCCCTAATGAAAAACTGTTTTTT. Its translation: CASSLYVPNEKLFF.

The sample holds one count of this clone. The chain recombines TRBV18 with TRBJ2-3; 8 nucleotides align to TRBD1. V was clipped by 5 bases and J by 6 bases; unmatched bases: 19. Germline values: CDR1 KGHSH, CDR2 LQKENI. The length of the CDR3 is 18 residues. DNA for the CDR3: TGTGCCAGCTCAGCAACCAATTCAGCGGACAGGGCGTCCGATACGCAGTATTTT. Protein: CASSATNSADRASDTQYF.

The CDR3 loop reads CASSVRQNYGYTF. DNA for the CDR3: TGTGCCAGCAGTGTGAGACAGAACTATGGCTACACCTTC. The gene calls are TRBV2 and TRBJ1-2, with D perhaps matching TRBD1 (5 bases). The CDR3 has 13 residues. V was shortened by 4 bases and J by 2 bases, with 8 bases between the two germline ends. Germline lookup yields CDR1 SNHLY and CDR2 FYNNEI.